This T cell receptor (beta chain) stems from a study of blood T cells in healthy people across ages. Broader study findings: Expanded clonotype changes were possibly confounded by unknown donor CMV status.

CDR3 length equals 15 residues. Germline V lookup: CDR1 DFQATT, CDR2 SNEGSKA (reference sequence). It was with a sample-barcoded 5' primer and a J-beta primer mix that a second PCR of roughly 6 to 11 cycles was run. Tagging of each cDNA molecule was performed by a template-switch adaptor with 12 random nucleotides. TCRdb reprocessed the 5' RACE reads with MiXCR, giving one entry per CDR3 protein. The sample has under 750,000 distinct CDR3 sequences, under 55% seen once. Per-sample yields of isolated PBMCs were at least 6 million. On this clonotype: Its target is not known.

The rearrangement links TRBV20-1 to TRBJ2-5; 9 nucleotides align to TRBD1. The assigned J gene may be wrong: the sequence end matches TRBJ2-7 better. Sequences were obtained from blood. The source is a man at least 80 years old in good health. The CDR3 region has the DNA TGCAGTGCTCGTCCCGGGACAGGGAGGGTCAACGAGCAGTACTTC. The encoded protein is CSARPGTGRVNEQYF.